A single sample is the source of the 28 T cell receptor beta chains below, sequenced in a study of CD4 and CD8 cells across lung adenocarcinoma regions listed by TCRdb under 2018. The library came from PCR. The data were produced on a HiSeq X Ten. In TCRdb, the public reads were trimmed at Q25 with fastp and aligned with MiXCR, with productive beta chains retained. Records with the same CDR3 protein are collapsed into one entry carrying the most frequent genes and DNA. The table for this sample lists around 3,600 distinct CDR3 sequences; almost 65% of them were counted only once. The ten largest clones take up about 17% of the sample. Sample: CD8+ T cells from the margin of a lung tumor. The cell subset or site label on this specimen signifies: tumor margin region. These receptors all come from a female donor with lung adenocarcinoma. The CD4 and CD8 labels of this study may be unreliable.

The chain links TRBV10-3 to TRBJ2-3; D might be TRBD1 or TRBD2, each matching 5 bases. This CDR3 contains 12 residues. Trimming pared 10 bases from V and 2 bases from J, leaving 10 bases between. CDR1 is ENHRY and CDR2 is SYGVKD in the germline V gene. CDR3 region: CATRDLTDTQYF. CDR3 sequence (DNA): TGTGCCACCCGGGACCTCACAGATACGCAGTATTTT.

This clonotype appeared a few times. The CDR3 here is CASSTGADSGELFF. CDR3 coding DNA: TGTGCCAGCAGTACGGGGGCCGACAGCGGGGAGCTGTTTTTT. The chain employs TRBV6-4 and TRBJ2-2; D might be TRBD1 or TRBD2, each matching 6 bases. The germline V gene has CDR1 MRHNA and CDR2 SNTAGT. The V gene lost 5 bases and the J gene lost 7 bases, with 14 bases spanning the gap. The CDR3 runs to 14 residues.

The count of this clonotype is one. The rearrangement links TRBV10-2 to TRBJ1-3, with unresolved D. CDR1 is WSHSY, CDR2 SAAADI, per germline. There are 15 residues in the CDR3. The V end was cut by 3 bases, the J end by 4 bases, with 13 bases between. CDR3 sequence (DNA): TGCGCCAGCAGTGAAAGTTCCACCCCAGGAAACACCATATATTTT. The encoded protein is CASSESSTPGNTIYF.

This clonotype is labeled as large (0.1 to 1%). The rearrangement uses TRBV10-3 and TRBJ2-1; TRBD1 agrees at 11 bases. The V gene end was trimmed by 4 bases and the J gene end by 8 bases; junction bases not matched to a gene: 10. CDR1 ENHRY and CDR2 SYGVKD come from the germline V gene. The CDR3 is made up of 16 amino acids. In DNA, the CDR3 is TGTGCCATCAGTGGGGACAGGGGGAACAATTGGGATGAGCAGTTCTTC. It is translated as CAISGDRGNNWDEQFF.

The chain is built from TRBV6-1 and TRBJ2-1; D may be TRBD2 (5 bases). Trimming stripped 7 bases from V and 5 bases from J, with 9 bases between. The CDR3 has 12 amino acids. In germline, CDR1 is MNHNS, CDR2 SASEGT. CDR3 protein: CASNGMDNEQFF. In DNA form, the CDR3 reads TGTGCCAGCAACGGGATGGACAATGAGCAGTTCTTC.

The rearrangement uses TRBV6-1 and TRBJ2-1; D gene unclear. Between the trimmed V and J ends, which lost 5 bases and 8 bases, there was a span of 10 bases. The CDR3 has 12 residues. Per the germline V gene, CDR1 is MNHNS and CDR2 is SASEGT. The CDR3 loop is CASSHTGDEQFF. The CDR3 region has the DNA TGTGCCAGCAGTCATACGGGTGATGAGCAGTTCTTC.

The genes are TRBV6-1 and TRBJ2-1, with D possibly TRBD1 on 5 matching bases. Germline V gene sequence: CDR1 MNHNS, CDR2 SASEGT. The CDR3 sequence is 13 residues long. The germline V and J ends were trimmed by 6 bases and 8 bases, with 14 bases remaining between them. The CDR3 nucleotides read TGTGCCAGCAGCCCCCTAAGGGGCGATGAGCAGTTCTTC. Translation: CASSPLRGDEQFF.

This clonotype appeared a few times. CDR3: CASSRTGGGGGELFF. The CDR3 nucleotides read TGCGCCAGCAGCCGTACCGGGGGAGGCGGGGGGGAGCTGTTTTTT. The chain carries TRBV4-1 and TRBJ2-2; perhaps TRBD2 as D (6 bases). Germline V gives CDR1 MGHRA, CDR2 YSYEKL. The CDR3 length is 15 residues. V lost 4 bases and J 8 bases, leaving 17 bases between the germline ends.

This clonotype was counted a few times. This CDR3 reads CASSLWTGGWPQHF. CDR3 nucleotide sequence: TGTGCCAGCAGCCTATGGACAGGGGGCTGGCCCCAGCATTTT. The chain recombines TRBV6-1 with TRBJ1-5; 11 nucleotides align to TRBD1. CDR3 length: 14 residues. CDR1 MNHNS and CDR2 SASEGT come from the germline V gene. J gave up 9 bases and V 6 bases, and 7 bases lay outside the gene matches.

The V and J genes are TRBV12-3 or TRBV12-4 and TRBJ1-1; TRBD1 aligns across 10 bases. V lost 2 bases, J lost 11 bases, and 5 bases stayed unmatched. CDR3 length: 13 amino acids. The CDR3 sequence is CASSLRGQGSAFF. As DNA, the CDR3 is TGTGCCAGCAGTTTAAGGGGACAGGGGTCGGCTTTCTTT.

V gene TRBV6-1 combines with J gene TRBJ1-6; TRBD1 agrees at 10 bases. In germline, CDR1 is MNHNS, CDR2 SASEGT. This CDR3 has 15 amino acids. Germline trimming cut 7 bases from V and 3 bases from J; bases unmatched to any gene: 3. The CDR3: CASTGDRGYNSPLHF. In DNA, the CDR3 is TGTGCCAGCACCGGGGACAGGGGCTATAATTCACCCCTCCACTTT.

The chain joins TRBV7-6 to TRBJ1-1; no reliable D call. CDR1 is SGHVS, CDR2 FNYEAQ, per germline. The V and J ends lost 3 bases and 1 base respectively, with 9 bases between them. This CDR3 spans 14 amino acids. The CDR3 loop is CASSFKAGNTEAFF. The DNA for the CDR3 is TGTGCCAGCAGCTTTAAGGCGGGGAACACTGAAGCTTTCTTT.

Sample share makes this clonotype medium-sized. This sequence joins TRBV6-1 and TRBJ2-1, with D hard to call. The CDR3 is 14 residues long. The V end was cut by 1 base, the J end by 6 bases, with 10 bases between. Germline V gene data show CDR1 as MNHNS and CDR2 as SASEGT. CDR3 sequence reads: CASSEGQELNEQFF. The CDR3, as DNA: TGTGCCAGCAGTGAAGGGCAGGAGCTCAATGAGCAGTTCTTC.

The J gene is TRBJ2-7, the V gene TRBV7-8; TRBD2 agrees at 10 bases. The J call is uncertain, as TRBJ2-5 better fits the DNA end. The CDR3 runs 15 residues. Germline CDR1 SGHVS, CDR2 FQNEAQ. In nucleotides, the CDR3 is TGTGCCAGCAGCCAGCCTCTAGCGGGAGAGGAGACCCAGTACTTC. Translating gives CASSQPLAGEETQYF.

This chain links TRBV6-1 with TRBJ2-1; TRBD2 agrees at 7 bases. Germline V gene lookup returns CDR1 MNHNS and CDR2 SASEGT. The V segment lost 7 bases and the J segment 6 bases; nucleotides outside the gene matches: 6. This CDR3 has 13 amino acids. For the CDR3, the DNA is TGTGCCAGCACCGGGGGAGGGCTCAATGAGCAGTTCTTC. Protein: CASTGGGLNEQFF.

CDR3 protein: CASSEAGMGNQPQHF. The CDR3 nucleotides read TGTGCCAGCAGTGAAGCCGGGATGGGCAATCAGCCCCAGCATTTT. This chain joins TRBV6-1 and TRBJ1-5; D ambiguous. This CDR3 is built from 15 residues. Germline V gene lookup returns CDR1 MNHNS and CDR2 SASEGT. Trimming cost V 0 bases and J 2 bases, with 8 bases left between them.

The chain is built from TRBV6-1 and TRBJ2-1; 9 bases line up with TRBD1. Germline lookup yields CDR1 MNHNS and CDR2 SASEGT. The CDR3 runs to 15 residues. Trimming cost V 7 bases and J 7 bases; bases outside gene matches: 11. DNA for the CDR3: TGTGCCAGCACTCCGGGACAGGGCTTACAAAATGAGCAGTTCTTC. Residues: CASTPGQGLQNEQFF.

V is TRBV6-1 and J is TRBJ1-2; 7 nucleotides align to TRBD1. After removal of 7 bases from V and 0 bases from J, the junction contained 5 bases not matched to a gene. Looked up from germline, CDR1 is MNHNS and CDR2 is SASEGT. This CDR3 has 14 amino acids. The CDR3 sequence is CASTPGTANYGYTF. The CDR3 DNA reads TGTGCCAGCACCCCCGGGACAGCTAACTATGGCTACACCTTC.

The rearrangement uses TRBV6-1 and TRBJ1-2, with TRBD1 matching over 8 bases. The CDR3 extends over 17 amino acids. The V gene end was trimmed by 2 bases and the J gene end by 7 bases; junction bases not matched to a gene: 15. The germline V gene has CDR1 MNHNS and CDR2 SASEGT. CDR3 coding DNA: TGTGCCAGCAGTGAATCGGGGCAGGGGGCGCGAAGGTTTGGCTACACCTTC. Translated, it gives CASSESGQGARRFGYTF.

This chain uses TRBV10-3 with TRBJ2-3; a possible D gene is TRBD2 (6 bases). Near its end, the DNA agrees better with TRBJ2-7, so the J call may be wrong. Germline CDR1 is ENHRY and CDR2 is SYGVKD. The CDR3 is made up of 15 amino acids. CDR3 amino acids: CAIREGLRVKDTQYF. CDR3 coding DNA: TGTGCCATCAGGGAGGGGCTGAGGGTCAAAGATACGCAGTACTTC.

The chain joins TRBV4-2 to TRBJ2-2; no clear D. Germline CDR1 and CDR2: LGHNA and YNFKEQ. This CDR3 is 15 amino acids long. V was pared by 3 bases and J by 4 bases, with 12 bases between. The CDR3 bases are TGTGCCAGCAGCCAGACCAGCGCTGGCACCGGGGAGCTGTTTTTT. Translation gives CASSQTSAGTGELFF.

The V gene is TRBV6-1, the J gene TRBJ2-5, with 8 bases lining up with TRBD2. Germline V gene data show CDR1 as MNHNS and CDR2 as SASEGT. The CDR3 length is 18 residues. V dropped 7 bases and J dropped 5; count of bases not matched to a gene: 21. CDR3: CASTIPKAGAFRVETQYF. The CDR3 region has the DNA TGTGCCAGCACAATCCCAAAAGCGGGAGCCTTCAGAGTGGAGACCCAGTACTTC.

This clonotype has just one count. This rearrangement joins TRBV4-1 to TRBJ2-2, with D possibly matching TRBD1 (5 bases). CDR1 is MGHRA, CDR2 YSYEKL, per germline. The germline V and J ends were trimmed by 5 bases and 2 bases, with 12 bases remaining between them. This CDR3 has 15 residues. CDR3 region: CASSNFDSNTGELFF. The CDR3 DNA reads TGCGCCAGCAGCAATTTCGACAGCAACACCGGGGAGCTGTTTTTT.

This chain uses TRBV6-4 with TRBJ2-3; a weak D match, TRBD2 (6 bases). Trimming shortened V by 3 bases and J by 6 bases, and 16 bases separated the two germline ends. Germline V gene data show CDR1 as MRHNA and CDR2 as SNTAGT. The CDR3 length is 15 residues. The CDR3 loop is CASSEEGGSSDTQYF. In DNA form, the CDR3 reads TGTGCCAGCAGTGAGGAGGGAGGTTCCTCGGATACGCAGTATTTT.

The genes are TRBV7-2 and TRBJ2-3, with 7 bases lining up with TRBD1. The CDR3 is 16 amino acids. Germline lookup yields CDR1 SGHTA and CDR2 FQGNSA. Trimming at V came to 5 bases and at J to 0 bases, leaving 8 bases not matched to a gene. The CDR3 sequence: CASSARQGGSTDTQYF. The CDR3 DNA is TGTGCCAGCAGCGCCCGACAGGGCGGAAGCACAGATACGCAGTATTTT.

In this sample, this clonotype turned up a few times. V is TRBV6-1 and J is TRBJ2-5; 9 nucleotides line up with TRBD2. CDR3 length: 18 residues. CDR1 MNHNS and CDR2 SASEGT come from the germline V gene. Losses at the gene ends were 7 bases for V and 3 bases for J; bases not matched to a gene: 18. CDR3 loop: CASKGRTSATRGEETQYF. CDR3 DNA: TGTGCCAGCAAAGGCCGGACTAGCGCCACACGCGGAGAAGAGACCCAGTACTTC.

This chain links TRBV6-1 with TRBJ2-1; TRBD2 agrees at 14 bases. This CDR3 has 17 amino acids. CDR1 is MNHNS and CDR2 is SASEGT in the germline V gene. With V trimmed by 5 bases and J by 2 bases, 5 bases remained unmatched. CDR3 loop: CASSRRTSGRTYNEQFF. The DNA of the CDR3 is TGTGCCAGCAGTCGCAGGACTAGCGGGAGGACCTACAATGAGCAGTTCTTC.

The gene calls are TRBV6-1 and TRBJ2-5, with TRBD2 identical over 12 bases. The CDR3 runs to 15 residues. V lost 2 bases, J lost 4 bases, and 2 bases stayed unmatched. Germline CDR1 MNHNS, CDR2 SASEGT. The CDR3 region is CASSELAGGPETQYF. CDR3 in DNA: TGTGCCAGCAGTGAACTAGCGGGAGGGCCAGAGACCCAGTACTTC.